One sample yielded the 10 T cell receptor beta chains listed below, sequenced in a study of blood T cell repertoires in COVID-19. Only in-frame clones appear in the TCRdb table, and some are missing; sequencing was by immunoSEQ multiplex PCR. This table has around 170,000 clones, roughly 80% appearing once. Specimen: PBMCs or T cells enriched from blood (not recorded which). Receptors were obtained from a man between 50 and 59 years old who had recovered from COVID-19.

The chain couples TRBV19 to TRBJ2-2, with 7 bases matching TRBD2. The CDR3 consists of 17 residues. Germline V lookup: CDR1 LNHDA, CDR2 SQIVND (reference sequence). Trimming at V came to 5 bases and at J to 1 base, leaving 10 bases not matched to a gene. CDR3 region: CASSGRGGGLNTGELFF. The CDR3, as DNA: TGTGCCAGTAGTGGGCGGGGCGGGGGACTGAACACCGGGGAGCTGTTTTTT.

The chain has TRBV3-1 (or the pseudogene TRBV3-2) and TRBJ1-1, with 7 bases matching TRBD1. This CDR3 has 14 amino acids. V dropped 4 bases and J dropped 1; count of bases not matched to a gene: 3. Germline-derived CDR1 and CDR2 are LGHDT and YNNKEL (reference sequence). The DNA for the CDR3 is TGTGCCAGCAGCCGAAACAGGGGGAACACTGAAGCTTTCTTT. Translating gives CASSRNRGNTEAFF.

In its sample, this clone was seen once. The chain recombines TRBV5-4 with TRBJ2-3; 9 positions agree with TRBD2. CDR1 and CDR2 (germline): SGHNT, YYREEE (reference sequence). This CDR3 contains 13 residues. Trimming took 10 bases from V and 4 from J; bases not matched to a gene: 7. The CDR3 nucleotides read TGTGCCTGCGGGGGGGCGCGGGCAGATACGCAGTATTTT. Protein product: CACGGARADTQYF.

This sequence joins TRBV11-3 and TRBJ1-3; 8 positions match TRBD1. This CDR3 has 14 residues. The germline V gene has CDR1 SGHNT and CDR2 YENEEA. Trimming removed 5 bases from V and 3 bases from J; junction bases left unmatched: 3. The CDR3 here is CASSDRGGGNTIYF. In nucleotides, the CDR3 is TGTGCCAGCAGCGACAGGGGAGGTGGAAACACCATATATTTT.

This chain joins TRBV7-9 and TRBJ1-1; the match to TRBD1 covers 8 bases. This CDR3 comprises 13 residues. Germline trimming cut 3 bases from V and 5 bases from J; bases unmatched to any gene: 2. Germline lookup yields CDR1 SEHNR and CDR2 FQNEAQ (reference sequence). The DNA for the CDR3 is TGTGCCAGCAGCTTCAGACAGGGGACTGAAGCTTTCTTT. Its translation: CASSFRQGTEAFF.

CDR3 protein: CASRRAGASTDTQYF. CDR3 DNA: TGTGCCAGCAGGCGAGCGGGGGCTAGCACAGATACGCAGTATTTT. The J gene is TRBJ2-3, the V gene TRBV2, with TRBD2 matching 8 bases. Looked up from germline, CDR1 is SNHLY and CDR2 is FYNNEI. The CDR3 runs 15 residues. V gave up 6 bases and J gave up 0 bases; unmatched junction bases: 5.

The CDR3 loop is CASSYSFTQYF. CDR3 coding DNA: TGTGCCAGCAGCTACTCTTTTACGCAGTATTTT. The chain employs TRBV7-2 and TRBJ2-3; D unclear. The CDR3 is made up of 11 amino acids. V gave up 4 bases and J gave up 8 bases, with 7 bases separating them. Per the germline V gene, CDR1 is SGHTA and CDR2 is FQGNSA.

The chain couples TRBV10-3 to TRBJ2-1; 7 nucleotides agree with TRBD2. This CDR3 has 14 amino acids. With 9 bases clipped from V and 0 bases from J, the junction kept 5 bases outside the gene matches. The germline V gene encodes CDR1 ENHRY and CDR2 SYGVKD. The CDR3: CAMQGGPSYNEQFF. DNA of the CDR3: TGTGCCATGCAGGGAGGGCCCTCCTACAATGAGCAGTTCTTC.

The CDR3 loop is CASTDGGYTDTQYF. In DNA form, the CDR3 reads TGTGCCAGCACGGACGGGGGTTACACAGATACGCAGTATTTT. The J gene is TRBJ2-3, the V gene TRBV6-5; tentatively, D is TRBD2 (6 bases). The ends were cut back, 7 bases at V and 2 bases at J, with 13 bases in the middle. CDR1 is MNHEY, CDR2 SVGAGI, per germline. The CDR3 is 14 residues long.

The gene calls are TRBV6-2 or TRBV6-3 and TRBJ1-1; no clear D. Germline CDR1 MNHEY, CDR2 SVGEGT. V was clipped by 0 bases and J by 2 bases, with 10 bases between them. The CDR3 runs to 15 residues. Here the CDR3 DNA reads TGTGCCAGCAGTTACTCGACGGCGGGTAACACTGAAGCTTTCTTT. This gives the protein CASSYSTAGNTEAFF.